The sequence of this TCR beta chain was determined in a study of T cells in localized non-small cell lung cancer (dated by TCRdb to about 2020). About the full investigation: Comparing tumors with uninvolved tumor-adjacent lungs, the study looked at the T cell repertoires of roughly 250 patients with early-stage NSCLC. All 250 or so NSCLC patients in the cohort were treatment-naive and had localized lung tumors that were resected. NSCLC patients had a mean age of approximately 70 years, and 129 were male and over 85 female. Summary of the overall study and its limitations: A median of 57 of the top 100 tumor clones were detected in paired uninvolved adjacent lung, and 28 of these tumor clones were also found among the top 100 clones of the paired uninvolved adjacent lung. Uninvolved tumor-adjacent lung showed the highest T cell clonality, higher than tumor, which suggests more focused antigenic responses in the uninvolved tumor-adjacent lung. Because the study design was exploratory, TCR variables were selected using unadjusted p-values without false-discovery rate correction. Higher blood T cell density associated with longer overall survival, while higher adjacent-lung clonality associated with shorter survival. Because multi-region tumor sequencing was not performed, intratumor heterogeneity could not be ruled out.

TCR beta CDR3 regions were sequenced from DNA using the immunoSEQ Assay. As for how the authors treated the data: T cell density was computed as TCR beta template counts normalized to usable DNA estimated by amplifying housekeeping genes. Using the preseqR package, richness was estimated by extrapolating to 120,000 templates for tissue samples and 400,000 templates for PBMC samples. Clonality was defined as one minus Pielou's evenness. To identify tissue-enriched TCRs, differential abundance testing was run on productive amino-acid clonotypes with a minimum total count of 5 and an alpha of 0.1. The Jaccard Index and the Morisita Overlap Index were used to quantify repertoire overlap between compartments. GLIPH grouped TCR beta CDR3s together with public tetramer-defined viral CDR3s, and a viral motif had to include at least three viral sequences and show V-gene enrichment. TCRdb obtained this table from immuneACCESS and retained in-frame rearrangements with V and J assigned. These tables miss some clones; where compared with another copy, unresolved V genes account for less than half of the shortfall, and the remainder is unexplained. That table supplies the V and J calls and clone size; D and trimming were determined from the DNA. Present in this sample are 90,000 to 100,000 clones, about nine tenths of which were seen just once. Roughly 4.3% of the sample rests with the top ten.

On this clone: Its cognate antigen has yet to be identified. No much larger clone exists at a distance of one base, and base qualities are not known.

At diagnosis, tumor, uninvolved tumor-adjacent lung and peripheral blood were collected and then preserved as a mix of FFPE and fresh-frozen material. For TCR repertoire profiling, the blood samples were analyzed as peripheral blood mononuclear cells. From the cysteine up to the phenylalanine, the CDR3 has a length of 15 residues. The retained sequence is limited to the CDR3, 45 bases, with the frame set at the first base. CDR1 is given as SGHAT and CDR2 as FQNNGV, both from the germline V gene. The junction carries 17 bases between V and J, which are trimmed by 2 bases and 7 bases respectively. The starting material was PBMCs, obtained before any cancer treatment. This receptor was identified in a woman between 35 and 70 years old with stage II squamous cell lung carcinoma. The receptor chain draws on TRBV11-2 and TRBJ1-1; tentative D gene TRBD1, with 5 bases matching. The CDR3 here reads CASSLRRGSRNEAFF. In nucleotide form, the sequence is TGTGCCAGCAGCTTACGGAGGGGAAGTCGGAATGAAGCTTTCTTT.